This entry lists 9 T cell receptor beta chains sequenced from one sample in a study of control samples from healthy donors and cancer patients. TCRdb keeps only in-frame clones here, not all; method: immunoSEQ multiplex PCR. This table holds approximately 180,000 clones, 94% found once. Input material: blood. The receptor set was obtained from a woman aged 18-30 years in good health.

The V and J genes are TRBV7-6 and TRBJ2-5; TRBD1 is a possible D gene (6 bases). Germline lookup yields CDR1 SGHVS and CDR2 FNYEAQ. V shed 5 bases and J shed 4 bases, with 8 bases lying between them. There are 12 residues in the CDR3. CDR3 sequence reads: CASSRTVETQYF. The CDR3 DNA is TGTGCCAGCAGCCGGACAGTAGAGACCCAGTACTTC.

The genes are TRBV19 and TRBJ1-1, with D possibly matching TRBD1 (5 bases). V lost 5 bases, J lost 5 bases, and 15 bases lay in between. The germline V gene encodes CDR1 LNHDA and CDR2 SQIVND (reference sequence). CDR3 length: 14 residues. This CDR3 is CASSQAQGRTEAFF. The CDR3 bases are TGTGCCAGTAGTCAGGCGCAGGGAAGAACTGAAGCTTTCTTT. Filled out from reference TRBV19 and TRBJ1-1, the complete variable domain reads DGGITQSPKYLFRKEGQNVTLSCEQNLNHDAMYWYRQDPGQGLRLIYYSQIVNDFQKGDIAEGYSVSREKKESFPLTVTSAQKNPTAFYLCASSQAQGRTEAFFGQGTRLTVV.

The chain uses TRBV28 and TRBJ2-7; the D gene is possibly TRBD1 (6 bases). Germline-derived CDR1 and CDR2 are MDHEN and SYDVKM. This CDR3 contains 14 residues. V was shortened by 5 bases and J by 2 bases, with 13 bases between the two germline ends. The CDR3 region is CASSTTGPPYEQYF. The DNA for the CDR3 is TGTGCCAGCAGTACTACAGGGCCACCCTACGAGCAGTACTTC.

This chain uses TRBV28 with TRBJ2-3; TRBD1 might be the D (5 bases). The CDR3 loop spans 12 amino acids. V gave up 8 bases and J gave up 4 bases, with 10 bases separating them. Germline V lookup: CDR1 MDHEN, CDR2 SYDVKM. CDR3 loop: CASGRGPDTQYF. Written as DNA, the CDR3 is TGTGCCAGCGGTAGGGGCCCAGATACGCAGTATTTT.

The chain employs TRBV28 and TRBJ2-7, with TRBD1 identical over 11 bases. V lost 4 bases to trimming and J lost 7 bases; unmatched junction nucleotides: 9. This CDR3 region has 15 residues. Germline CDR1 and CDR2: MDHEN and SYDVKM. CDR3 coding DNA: TGTGCCAGCAGTTCGACGGGACAGGGGGTAGGAGAGCAGTACTTC. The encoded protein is CASSSTGQGVGEQYF. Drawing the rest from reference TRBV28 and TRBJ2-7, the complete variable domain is DVKVTQSSRYLVKRTGEKVFLECVQDMDHENMFWYRQDPGLGLRLIYFSYDVKMKEKGDIPEGYSVSREKKERFSLILESASTNQTSMYLCASSSTGQGVGEQYFGPGTRLTVT.

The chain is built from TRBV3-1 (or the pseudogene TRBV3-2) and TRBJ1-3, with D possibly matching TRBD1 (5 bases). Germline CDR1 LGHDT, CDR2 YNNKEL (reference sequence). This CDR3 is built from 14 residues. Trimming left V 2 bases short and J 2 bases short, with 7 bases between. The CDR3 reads CASSQPGTGNTIYF. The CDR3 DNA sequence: TGTGCCAGCAGCCAACCAGGGACTGGAAACACCATATATTTT.

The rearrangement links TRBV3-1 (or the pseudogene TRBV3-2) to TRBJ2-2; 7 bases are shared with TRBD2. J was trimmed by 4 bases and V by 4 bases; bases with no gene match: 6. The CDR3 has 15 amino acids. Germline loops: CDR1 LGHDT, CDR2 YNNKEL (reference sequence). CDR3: CASSLPGGGTGELFF. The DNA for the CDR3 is TGTGCCAGCAGCCTTCCGGGGGGTGGCACCGGGGAGCTGTTTTTT.

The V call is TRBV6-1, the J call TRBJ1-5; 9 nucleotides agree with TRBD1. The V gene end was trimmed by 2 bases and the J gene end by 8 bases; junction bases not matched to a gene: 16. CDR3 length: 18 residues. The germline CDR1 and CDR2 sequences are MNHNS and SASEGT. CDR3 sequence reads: CASSERNKGTGRSKPQHF. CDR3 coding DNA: TGTGCCAGCAGTGAAAGGAATAAGGGGACAGGGCGTTCCAAGCCCCAGCATTTT.

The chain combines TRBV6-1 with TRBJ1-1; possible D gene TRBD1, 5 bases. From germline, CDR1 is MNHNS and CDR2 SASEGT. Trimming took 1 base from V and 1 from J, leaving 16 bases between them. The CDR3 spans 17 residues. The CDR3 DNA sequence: TGTGCCAGCAGTGAAGTGAATTCAGGGAAGGCGAACACTGAAGCTTTCTTT. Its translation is CASSEVNSGKANTEAFF.